The 18 T cell receptor beta chains given below trace back to one sample, sequenced in a study of T cells in Graves' hyperthyroidism and ophthalmopathy. Amplified TCR beta CDR3 regions derived from RNA transcripts. The TCR CDR3 was amplified in a first-round RT-PCR using the HTBI primer set. TCRdb passed the multiplex PCR reads through MiXCR, listing each CDR3 protein once. In the table there are about 540,000 distinct CDR3 sequences, 46% of which are singletons. The sample taken for sequencing was peripheral blood or thyroid tissue (not recorded which). The receptors originated from a woman under 30 with Graves' hyperthyroidism.

The rearrangement uses TRBV2 and TRBJ1-5, with 8 bases fitting TRBD1. The ends lost 5 bases at V and 1 base at J; junction bases unmatched: 10. The CDR3 length is 17 residues. From germline, CDR1 is SNHLY and CDR2 FYNNEI. This CDR3 is CASSLETGGWSNQPQHF. Here the CDR3 DNA reads TGTGCCAGCAGTTTAGAAACAGGGGGATGGAGCAATCAGCCCCAGCATTTT.

The rearrangement joins TRBV9 to TRBJ1-2; maybe TRBD1 (6 bases). V lost 4 bases to trimming and J lost 2 bases, with 12 bases between them. The germline gives CDR1 SGDLS, CDR2 YYNGEE. The length of the CDR3 is 14 residues. The CDR3 sequence is CASSYQGRNYGYTF. CDR3 DNA: TGTGCCAGCAGCTACCAGGGGAGGAACTATGGCTACACCTTC.

In its sample, this clonotype was seen many times. This chain links TRBV7-2 with TRBJ1-1; tentatively, D is TRBD1 (6 bases). The germline gives CDR1 SGHTA, CDR2 FQGNSA. The length of the CDR3 is 14 residues. V lost 4 bases and J lost 7, with 16 bases in between. In nucleotides, the CDR3 is TGTGCCAGCAGCTCCATGCAGGGGATTGGTGAAGCTTTCTTT. This translates into CASSSMQGIGEAFF.

This clonotype was seen only a few times. The V gene is TRBV20-1, the J gene TRBJ2-5; D is undetermined. With 1 base removed from V and 4 bases from J, the gap between germline ends came to 10 bases. This CDR3 contains 13 residues. Germline V gene lookup returns CDR1 DFQATT and CDR2 SNEGSKA (reference sequence). The DNA of the CDR3 is TGCAGTGCTAGAGTTATCGGACGAGAGACCCAGTACTTC. It encodes CSARVIGRETQYF.

The V and J genes are TRBV20-1 and TRBJ2-7; 10 nucleotides align to TRBD1. The germline V gene encodes CDR1 DFQATT and CDR2 SNEGSKA (reference sequence). Losses at the gene ends were 5 bases for V and 5 bases for J; bases not matched to a gene: 9. This CDR3 comprises 14 residues. The CDR3 DNA sequence: TGCAGTGCTGACAGGGGGACAGGGGTTAACGAGCAGTACTTC. This gives the protein CSADRGTGVNEQYF.

This clonotype was detected only a few times. This CDR3 reads CASSYPPGTQYF. The CDR3 DNA sequence: TGTGCCAGCAGTTACCCGCCGGGAACCCAGTACTTC. The V and J genes are TRBV7-9 and TRBJ2-5; a possible D gene is TRBD2 (5 bases). This CDR3 spans 12 amino acids. Germline CDR1 and CDR2: SEHNR and FQNEAQ (reference sequence). Trimming cost V 6 bases and J 8 bases, with 13 bases left between them.

The chain combines TRBV10-3 with TRBJ2-5; D is undetermined. V was trimmed by 11 bases and J by 9 bases, leaving 19 bases between them. The germline CDR1 and CDR2 sequences are ENHRY and SYGVKD. This CDR3 region has 12 residues. The chain's CDR3 is CAAKTGNQPQYF. The DNA for the CDR3 is TGTGCCGCTAAAACGGGCAATCAGCCCCAGTACTTC.

V and J are TRBV9 and TRBJ2-7; 7 bases match TRBD2. Per the germline V gene, CDR1 is SGDLS and CDR2 is YYNGEE. Trimming took 3 bases from V and 0 from J; bases not matched to a gene: 3. This CDR3 comprises 14 residues. The CDR3 protein is CASSELAVSYEQYF. The CDR3 region has the DNA TGTGCCAGCAGCGAGCTAGCGGTCTCCTACGAGCAGTACTTC. Combining the CDR3 with reference TRBV9 and TRBJ2-7 gives the whole variable domain DSGVTQTPKHLITATGQRVTLRCSPRSGDLSVYWYQQSLDQGLQFLIQYYNGEERAKGNILERFSAQQFPDLHSELNLSSLELGDSALYFCASSELAVSYEQYFGPGTRLTVT.

The rearrangement links TRBV7-2 to TRBJ2-7; 7 positions match TRBD1. This CDR3 has 14 residues. Germline V gene data show CDR1 as SGHTA and CDR2 as FQGNSA. V dropped 5 bases and J dropped 2; count of bases not matched to a gene: 6. The CDR3 is CASSARDSAYEQYF. CDR3 DNA sequence: TGTGCCAGCAGCGCCCGGGACAGCGCCTACGAGCAGTACTTC.

This clonotype has just a few counts. The rearrangement uses TRBV6-6 and TRBJ2-7; possibly TRBD2 for D (7 bases). CDR1 and CDR2 (germline): MNHNY, SVGAGI (reference sequence). CDR3 length equals 16 residues. Between the trimmed V and J ends, which lost 5 bases and 0 bases, there was a span of 17 bases. This CDR3 reads CASSDPRGDYSYEQYF. CDR3 nucleotides: TGTGCCAGCAGTGATCCGAGGGGGGACTACTCCTACGAGCAGTACTTC.

The chain uses TRBV2 and TRBJ1-1, with D possibly being TRBD1 (6 bases). This CDR3 has 15 amino acids. In germline, CDR1 is SNHLY, CDR2 FYNNEI. Trimming removed 2 bases at V and 3 bases at J, with 13 bases between. CDR3 region: CASSEYGGRDTEAFF. The DNA for the CDR3 is TGTGCCAGCAGTGAATATGGGGGCCGGGACACTGAAGCTTTCTTT.

The V gene is TRBV7-9, the J gene TRBJ1-2, with D perhaps matching TRBD1 (6 bases). Germline CDR1 reads SEHNR; CDR2 reads FQNEAQ (reference sequence). V lost 1 base and J 4 bases, leaving 16 bases between the germline ends. The CDR3 sequence is 16 residues long. CDR3 nucleotide sequence: TGTGCCAGCAGCTTAGGGGCAGGACAGCACCCCTATGGCTACACCTTC. Translating it yields CASSLGAGQHPYGYTF.

V usage is TRBV7-8 and J usage is TRBJ1-5; a weak D match, TRBD1 (5 bases). The V end was cut by 4 bases, the J end by 1 base, with 17 bases between. This CDR3 comprises 17 residues. Looked up from germline, CDR1 is SGHVS and CDR2 is FQNEAQ. The chain's CDR3 is CASSSGTGNKSNQPQHF. The CDR3 coding sequence is TGTGCCAGCAGCTCCGGCACAGGAAACAAGAGCAATCAGCCCCAGCATTTT.

J is TRBJ2-7 and V is TRBV29-1, with 10 bases that match TRBD1. With 5 bases clipped from V and 3 bases from J, the junction kept 4 bases outside the gene matches. The CDR3 sequence is 13 residues long. From germline, CDR1 is SQVTM and CDR2 ANQGSEA. The CDR3, as DNA: TGCAGCGTTCAGACAGGGGGCGTCTACGAGCAGTACTTC. This translates into CSVQTGGVYEQYF.

J is TRBJ1-2 and V is TRBV10-3; D ambiguous. Germline V gene lookup returns CDR1 ENHRY and CDR2 SYGVKD. This CDR3 region has 17 residues. V gave up 0 bases and J gave up 6 bases, with 20 bases separating them. The CDR3 bases are TGTGCCATCAGTGAGTCCGGTGCCTGGGAGGAGGGCGATGGCTACACCTTC. It encodes CAISESGAWEEGDGYTF.

The CDR3 sequence is CASGHEKLFF. The CDR3 nucleotides are TGTGCCAGCGGTCATGAAAAACTGTTTTTT. The genes are TRBV7-3 and TRBJ1-4, with D unresolved. This CDR3 contains 10 residues. Per germline, CDR1 SGHTA and CDR2 FQGTGA. V was shortened by 8 bases and J by 6 bases, with 4 bases between the two germline ends. The full variable domain, rest sourced from reference TRBV7-3 and TRBJ1-4, is GAGVSQTPSNKVTEKGKYVELRCDPISGHTALYWYRQSLGQGPEFLIYFQGTGAADDSGLPNDRFFAVRPEGSVSTLKIQRTERGDSAVYLCASGHEKLFFGSGTQLSVL.

The J gene is TRBJ2-2, the V gene TRBV11-2; 8 nucleotides line up with TRBD1. V shed 4 bases and J 8 bases; nucleotides not matched to a gene: 3. Per germline, CDR1 SGHAT and CDR2 FQNNGV. This CDR3 contains 13 residues. CDR3 protein: CASSYGQGGELFF. The CDR3 DNA is TGTGCCAGCAGCTACGGACAGGGAGGGGAGCTGTTTTTT.

The J gene is TRBJ1-6, the V gene TRBV2; D is ambiguous. V was clipped by 4 bases and J by 13 bases, with 8 bases between them. In germline, CDR1 is SNHLY, CDR2 FYNNEI. There are 11 residues in the CDR3. CDR3 in amino acids: CASSGSSPLHF. In DNA form, the CDR3 reads TGTGCCAGCAGTGGGTCCAGTCCCCTCCACTTT.